These T cell receptor beta chains were read from a single sample in a study of graft-versus-host responses after intestinal transplantation. These receptors have no known antigen. Data came from immunoSEQ multiplex PCR; TCRdb stores just in-frame clones and leaves some out. Among fewer than 60,000 clones listed, approximately 84% were seen once. Sequencing was performed on unstimulated CD4+ T cells sorted from spleen or lymph node cells, taken before transplant. These receptor sequences come from a human donor who was the organ donor for an intestinal transplant. Each CDR3 is given without its conserved first and last residue.

V gene: TRBV5-4
CDR3 protein: ASSGGRMGEQY

V gene: TRBV19
CDR3 protein: ASSQWDRSNTEAF

V gene: TRBV5-4
CDR3 protein: ASSSLTSGSPDNEQF

V gene: TRBV6-5
CDR3 protein: ASSMSGGNSPLH

V gene: TRBV5-1
CDR3 protein: ASSLASSYSYEQY

V gene: TRBV28
CDR3 protein: ASSEDGLNQPQH

V gene: TRBV5-4
CDR3 protein: ASSLGGGGSEAEAF

V gene: TRBV5-1
CDR3 protein: ASAARGNTEAF

V gene: TRBV7-9
CDR3 protein: ATYASGRGETQY

V gene: TRBV30
CDR3 protein: AWSGRRWSYEQY

V gene: TRBV7-7
CDR3 protein: ASSLGGGVQETQY

V gene: TRBV9
CDR3 protein: ASSLNPSGTSSYNEQF

V gene: TRBV21-1
CDR3 protein: ASSRKGTGPLYTEAF

V gene: TRBV20-1
CDR3 protein: SADREETQY

V gene: TRBV29-1
CDR3 protein: SVDNTEAF

V gene: TRBV4-3
CDR3 protein: ASSQAGGTGVESNQPQH

V gene: TRBV4-1
CDR3 protein: ASTPGRNEKLF

V gene: TRBV6-1
CDR3 protein: ASSPLAEYYEQY

V gene: TRBV5-4
CDR3 protein: ASSLNGFYGYT

V gene: TRBV19
CDR3 protein: ASSMTSNQPQH

V gene: TRBV27
CDR3 protein: ASSLYNEQF

V gene: TRBV5-4
CDR3 protein: ASSLGGTTYEQY

V gene: TRBV5-1
CDR3 protein: ASRLAGSYNEQF

V gene: TRBV6-6
CDR3 protein: ASSYAAVNYGYT

V gene: TRBV6-5
CDR3 protein: AIRGSGANVLT

V gene: TRBV2
CDR3 protein: ASSPYYGYT

V gene: TRBV6-5
CDR3 protein: ASSYSEGYYGYT

V gene: TRBV27
CDR3 protein: ASSLSVRGGETQY

V gene: TRBV6-5
CDR3 protein: ASSWDTQGPQH

V gene: TRBV5-1
CDR3 protein: ASSLLTGNYGYT

V gene: TRBV18
CDR3 protein: ASSPTLLTGDDGYT

V gene: TRBV6-5
CDR3 protein: ASSYSRGDGYT

V gene: TRBV6-1
CDR3 protein: ASKSSGVETQY

V gene: TRBV6-1
CDR3 protein: ASSEGVREYLEQY

V gene: TRBV5-1
CDR3 protein: ASSRTGMSTDTQY

V gene: TRBV4-3
CDR3 protein: ASSPGHLNTGELF

V gene: TRBV6-5
CDR3 protein: ASSELAKETQY

V gene: TRBV18
CDR3 protein: ASSPPTQGVFTDTQY

V gene: TRBV19
CDR3 protein: ASSKTGVTYEQY

V gene: TRBV23-1
CDR3 protein: APNLGTGELF

V gene: TRBV5-1
CDR3 protein: ASSLAGLAGVTDTQY

V gene: TRBV7-2
CDR3 protein: ASSWDRGRDSPLH

V gene: TRBV6-1
CDR3 protein: ASTAGTGGGYEQY

V gene: TRBV4-2
CDR3 protein: ASSPPTGTSYEQY

V gene: TRBV6-1
CDR3 protein: ASSQPPRGEQY

V gene: TRBV15
CDR3 protein: ATSRDPGSITGELF

V gene: TRBV6-1
CDR3 protein: ASSEDRYEQY